This TCR beta chain came from a study of cytomegalovirus exposure and HLA in healthy donors. Study-wide results and limits: Earlier analysis found most TCR beta V segments productive about 87% or about 30% of the time. Follow-up analysis later connected one missense variant in DCLRE1C with trimming of TCR beta V- and J-genes. It was reported that the classifier diagnosed cytomegalovirus status with high specificity and sensitivity in both the original and validation cohorts. Reportedly, TCR beta sequences accurately predicted HLA-A and HLA-B alleles in most subjects.

CDR1 is MDHEN and CDR2 is SYDVKM in the germline V gene. Trimming left V 1 base short and J 6 bases short, with 4 bases between. The CDR3 extends over 12 amino acids. PCR involved 60 Vbeta and 13 Jbeta primers. The data were produced by immunoSEQ multiplex PCR, yet TCRdb's version contains in-frame clones alone and is incomplete. The sample records 150,000 to 200,000 clones, more than 70% being singletons. For this clone: Its target is unknown. Other DNA sequences in this sample translate to the same CDR3.

The gene calls are TRBV28 and TRBJ1-5; D is ambiguous. The sequence came from a male donor in good health and CMV-seronegative. Sequencing input: PBMCs. CDR3 loop: CASSLYRQPQHF. Here the CDR3 DNA reads TGTGCCAGCAGTTTATATCGTCAGCCCCAGCATTTT. Supplemented by reference TRBV28 and TRBJ1-5, the full variable domain reads DVKVTQSSRYLVKRTGEKVFLECVQDMDHENMFWYRQDPGLGLRLIYFSYDVKMKEKGDIPEGYSVSREKKERFSLILESASTNQTSMYLCASSLYRQPQHFGDGTRLSIL.